This T cell receptor (beta chain) originates from a study of beta chain features in type 1 diabetes. Expressed TCRB transcripts were sequenced because the isolated RNA had all been reverse transcribed beforehand. The assay was immunoSEQ multiplex PCR, and TCRdb's table has in-frame clones only and misses some. The sample carries hundreds of thousands of clones, 13% recorded once. Whole-study findings and limits: Cells with high TCR expression could be over-represented by cDNA sequencing. Moderate but significant shortening of TCRB CDR3s was recorded in all four CD4+ subsets from Type 1 diabetes patients. Across patients, naive, central memory and Treg TCRB repertoires exhibited apparently greater similarity than was observed across healthy donors.

This clone appeared a few times. Its antigen is as yet unknown. Each donor gave one heparinised blood draw averaging about 110 mL. The CDR3 contains 16 residues. With V trimmed by 4 bases and J by 4 bases, 9 bases remained unmatched. From germline, CDR1 is MNHEY and CDR2 SVGAGI. The clonotype comes from a man between 18 and 35 years old with type 1 diabetes. The chain has TRBV6-5 and TRBJ2-3, with 9 bases fitting TRBD1. The material sequenced was naive CD4+ T cells from blood. CDR3 in amino acids: CASSSGQGQGADTQYF. DNA of the CDR3: TGTGCCAGCAGTTCAGGACAGGGGCAAGGAGCAGATACGCAGTATTTT.